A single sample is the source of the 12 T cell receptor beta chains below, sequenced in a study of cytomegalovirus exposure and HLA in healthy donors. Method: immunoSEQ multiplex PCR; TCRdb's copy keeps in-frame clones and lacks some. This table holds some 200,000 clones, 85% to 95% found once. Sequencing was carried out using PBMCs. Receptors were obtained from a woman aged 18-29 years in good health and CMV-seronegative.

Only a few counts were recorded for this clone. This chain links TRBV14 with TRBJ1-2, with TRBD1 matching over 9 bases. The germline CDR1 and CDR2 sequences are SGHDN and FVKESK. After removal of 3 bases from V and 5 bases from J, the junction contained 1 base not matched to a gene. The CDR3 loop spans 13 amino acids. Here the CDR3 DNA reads TGTGCCAGCAGCCAGACAGGGGGATATGGCTACACCTTC. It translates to CASSQTGGYGYTF.

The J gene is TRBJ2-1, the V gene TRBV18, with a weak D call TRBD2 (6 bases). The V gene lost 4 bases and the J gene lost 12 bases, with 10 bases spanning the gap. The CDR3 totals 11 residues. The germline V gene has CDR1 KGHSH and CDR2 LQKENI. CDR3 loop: CASSQGLLQFF. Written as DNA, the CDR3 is TGTGCCAGCTCACAAGGACTATTGCAGTTCTTC.

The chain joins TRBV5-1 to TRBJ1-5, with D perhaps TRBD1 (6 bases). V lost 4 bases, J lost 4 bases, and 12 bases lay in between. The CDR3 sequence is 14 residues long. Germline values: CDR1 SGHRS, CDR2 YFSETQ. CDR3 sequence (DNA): TGCGCCAGCAGCACCGGGACATCGAATCAGCCCCAGCATTTT. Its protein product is CASSTGTSNQPQHF.

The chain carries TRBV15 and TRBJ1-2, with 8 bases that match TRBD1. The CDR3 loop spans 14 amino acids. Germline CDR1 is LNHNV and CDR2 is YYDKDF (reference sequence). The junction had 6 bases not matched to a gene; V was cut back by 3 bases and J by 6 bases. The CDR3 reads CATSSRTTGDGYTF. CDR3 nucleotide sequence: TGTGCCACCAGCAGTCGTACGACAGGGGATGGCTACACCTTC.

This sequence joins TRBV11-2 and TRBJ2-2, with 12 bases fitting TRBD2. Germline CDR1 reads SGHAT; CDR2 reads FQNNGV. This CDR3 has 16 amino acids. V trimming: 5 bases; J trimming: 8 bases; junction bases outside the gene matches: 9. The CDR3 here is CASSPRTSGIGGELFF. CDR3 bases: TGTGCCAGCAGCCCTAGGACTAGCGGGATAGGGGGGGAGCTGTTTTTT.

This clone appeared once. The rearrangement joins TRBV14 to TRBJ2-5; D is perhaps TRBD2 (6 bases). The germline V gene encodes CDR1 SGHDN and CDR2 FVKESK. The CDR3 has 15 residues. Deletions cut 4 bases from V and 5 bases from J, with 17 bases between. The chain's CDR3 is CASSPHAGKGETQYF. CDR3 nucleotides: TGTGCCAGCAGCCCTCATGCGGGGAAGGGTGAGACCCAGTACTTC.

The CDR3 region is CASSLEPGAKFNQPQHF. As DNA, the CDR3 is TGCGCCAGCAGCTTGGAGCCAGGGGCGAAGTTCAATCAGCCCCAGCATTTT. This chain uses TRBV5-1 with TRBJ1-5, with D tentatively TRBD1 (6 bases). Germline assignment: CDR1 SGHRS and CDR2 YFSETQ. The V end was cut by 0 bases, the J end by 3 bases, with 16 bases between. The CDR3 covers 17 residues.

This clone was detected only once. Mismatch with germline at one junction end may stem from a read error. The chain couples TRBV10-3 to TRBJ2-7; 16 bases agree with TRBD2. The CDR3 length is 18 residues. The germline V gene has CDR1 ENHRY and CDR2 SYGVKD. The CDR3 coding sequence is TGTGCCATCAGCGAGTTACCGGGACTAGCGGGAGGGCCCCACGAGCAGTACTTC. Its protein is CAISELPGLAGGPHEQYF.

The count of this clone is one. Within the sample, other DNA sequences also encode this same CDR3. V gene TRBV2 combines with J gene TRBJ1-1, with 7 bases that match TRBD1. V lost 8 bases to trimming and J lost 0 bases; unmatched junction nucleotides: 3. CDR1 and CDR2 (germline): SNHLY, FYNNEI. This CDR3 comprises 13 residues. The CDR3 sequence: CASRTGVNTEAFF. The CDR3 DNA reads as TGTGCCAGCCGGACAGGAGTGAACACTGAAGCTTTCTTT.

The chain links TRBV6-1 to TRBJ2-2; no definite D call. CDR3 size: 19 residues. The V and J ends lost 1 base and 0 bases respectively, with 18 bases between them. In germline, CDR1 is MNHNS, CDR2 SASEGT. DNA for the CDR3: TGTGCCAGCAGTGAAGGCCCAAACAGACGTAAGGCGAACACCGGGGAGCTGTTTTTT. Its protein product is CASSEGPNRRKANTGELFF.

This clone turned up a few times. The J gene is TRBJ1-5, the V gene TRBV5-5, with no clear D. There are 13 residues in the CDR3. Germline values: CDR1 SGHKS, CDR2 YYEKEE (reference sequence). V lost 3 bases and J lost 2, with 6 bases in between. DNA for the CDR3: TGTGCCAGCAGCTCCTTAGGCAATCAGCCCCAGCATTTT. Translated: CASSSLGNQPQHF.

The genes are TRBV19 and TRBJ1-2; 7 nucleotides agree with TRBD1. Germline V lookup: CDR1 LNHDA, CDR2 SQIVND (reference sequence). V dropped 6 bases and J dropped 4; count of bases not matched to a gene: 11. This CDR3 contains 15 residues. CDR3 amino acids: CASSSTGERAYGYTF. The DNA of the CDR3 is TGTGCCAGTAGCTCTACAGGGGAGAGGGCCTATGGCTACACCTTC.